The 10 T cell receptor beta chains below were found in one sample sequenced in a study of blood T cell repertoires in COVID-19. Measured with immunoSEQ multiplex PCR; TCRdb has only the in-frame clones, and not every one. The sample carries some 170,000 clones, more than 70% recorded once. The source material was peripheral blood. These receptors were collected from a woman in her fifties or sixties with acute or convalescent COVID-19.

This clone appeared a few times. This chain links TRBV9 with TRBJ1-5; a weak D match, TRBD1 (5 bases). V was pared by 4 bases and J by 4 bases, with 12 bases between. Per germline, CDR1 SGDLS and CDR2 YYNGEE. The CDR3 consists of 14 residues. The CDR3 protein is CASSPGRQNQPQHF. The DNA for the CDR3 is TGTGCCAGCAGCCCAGGGCGTCAGAATCAGCCCCAGCATTTT.

V usage is TRBV4-1 and J usage is TRBJ2-3; D is ambiguous. V was shortened by 0 bases and J by 6 bases, with 7 bases between the two germline ends. This CDR3 is 13 amino acids long. Germline CDR1 and CDR2: MGHRA and YSYEKL. The CDR3 DNA reads TGCGCCAGCAGCCAAGATTTTATCGATACGCAGTATTTT. Its protein is CASSQDFIDTQYF.

This chain joins TRBV27 and TRBJ2-1, with 8 bases fitting TRBD2. The CDR3 totals 15 residues. The junction had 8 bases not matched to a gene; V was cut back by 6 bases and J by 4 bases. Germline loops: CDR1 MNHEY, CDR2 SMNVEV (reference sequence). The CDR3 sequence is CASSSGGGNYNEQFF. The DNA for the CDR3 is TGTGCCAGCAGCAGCGGGGGAGGGAATTACAATGAGCAGTTCTTC.

The CDR3 coding sequence is TGTGCCAGCAGTCGGGACAGGGGCCCCGGGGAGCTGTTTTTT. Translation gives CASSRDRGPGELFF. This chain links TRBV14 with TRBJ2-2; 10 bases fit TRBD1. This CDR3 spans 14 amino acids. The junction had 4 bases not matched to a gene; V was cut back by 6 bases and J by 6 bases. Germline V gene sequence: CDR1 SGHDN, CDR2 FVKESK.

This chain uses TRBV24-1 with TRBJ1-5, with 9 nucleotides matching TRBD1. The V segment lost 3 bases and the J segment 0 bases; nucleotides outside the gene matches: 2. The CDR3 loop spans 16 amino acids. Per germline, CDR1 KGHDR and CDR2 SFDVKD. The CDR3 sequence: CATSDVTGGSNQPQHF. CDR3 nucleotide sequence: TGTGCCACCAGTGATGTGACAGGGGGTAGCAATCAGCCCCAGCATTTT.

This clone occurred once. For the CDR3, the DNA is TGCGCCAGCAGCATCGGGACTAGCGGGAGCTATGAGCAGTTCTTC. Its protein is CASSIGTSGSYEQFF. The chain is built from TRBV5-1 and TRBJ2-1, with TRBD2 matching over 14 bases. The CDR3 is 15 amino acids. Germline lookup yields CDR1 SGHRS and CDR2 YFSETQ. The ends lost 4 bases at V and 8 bases at J; junction bases unmatched: 5.

This chain connects TRBV30 to TRBJ1-3; D uncertain. Germline V gene lookup returns CDR1 GTSNPN and CDR2 SVGIG (reference sequence). V gave up 3 bases and J gave up 0 bases, with 12 bases separating them. The CDR3 is made up of 15 amino acids. CDR3 bases: TGTGCCTGGAGGTCCGAGGTCTACTCTGGAAACACCATATATTTT. This translates into CAWRSEVYSGNTIYF. Based on the CDR3 plus reference TRBV30 and TRBJ1-3, the full variable domain is SQTIHQWPATLVQPVGSPLSLECTVEGTSNPNLYWYRQAAGRGLQLLFYSVGIGQISSEVPQNLSASRPQDRQFILSSKKLLLSDSGFYLCAWRSEVYSGNTIYFGEGSWLTVV.

The chain joins TRBV28 to TRBJ2-6; D is unclear. Germline V gene sequence: CDR1 MDHEN, CDR2 SYDVKM. The CDR3 contains 14 residues. V lost 7 bases and J lost 0, with 7 bases in between. CDR3 bases: TGTGCCAGCATGGGCCCCTCTGGGGCCAACGTCCTGACTTTC. This sequence encodes CASMGPSGANVLTF.

The J gene is TRBJ1-1, the V gene TRBV30; TRBD1 aligns across 8 bases. V trimming: 4 bases; J trimming: 4 bases; junction bases outside the gene matches: 5. This CDR3 is 13 amino acids long. Germline CDR1 and CDR2: GTSNPN and SVGIG (reference sequence). Written as DNA, the CDR3 is TGTGCCTGGAATGGACAGGGTGGCACTGAAGCTTTCTTT. Translated, it gives CAWNGQGGTEAFF.

The rearrangement links TRBV6-5 to TRBJ2-1; D ambiguous. Germline CDR1 MNHEY, CDR2 SVGAGI. Trimming left V 3 bases short and J 4 bases short, with 10 bases between. The CDR3 runs 14 residues. Here the CDR3 reads CASSYAPEYNEQFF. Written as DNA, the CDR3 is TGTGCCAGCAGTTATGCACCCGAGTACAATGAGCAGTTCTTC.